This T cell receptor beta chain stems from a study of blood T cell repertoires in COVID-19. Background on the study: The analysed material was cDNA or gDNA that came from T cells, B-cell-depleted T cells, or PBMCs.

TCRdb keeps only in-frame clones here, not all; method: immunoSEQ multiplex PCR. The sample lists some 120,000 clones; 86% were seen once. This clone occurred a few times. The receptor comes from a human donor in a cohort sampled during active COVID-19. Sequencing was done on a sample of peripheral blood.

The CDR3 loop reads CASSTRLEYGYTF. DNA of the CDR3: TGTGCCAGCAGCACAAGGCTGGAGTATGGCTACACCTTC. The V call is TRBV2, the J call TRBJ1-2; D ambiguous. Germline CDR1 and CDR2: SNHLY and FYNNEI. This CDR3 region has 13 residues. The ends were cut back, 6 bases at V and 5 bases at J, with 13 bases in the middle.